The rows below give T cell receptor beta chains drawn from one sample of a study of blood T cell repertoires in COVID-19. Libraries were prepared by immunoSEQ multiplex PCR; TCRdb keeps only in-frame clonotypes and omits some of them. The repertoire holds about 240,000 clones, with around 86% as singletons. The sequencing sample was made of peripheral blood. The receptor set was obtained from a woman aged 65 to 85 with active or convalescent COVID-19. Both conserved end residues are part of each CDR3.

V	J	length	CDR3
TRBV5-1	TRBJ2-5	14	CASSSTGGQETQYF
TRBV24-1	TRBJ1-1	14	CATSQGGRNTEAFF
TRBV6-2/TRBV6-3	TRBJ2-3	14	CASSLDTGTDTQYF
TRBV4-3	TRBJ1-3	15	CASSQDLARGNTIYF
TRBV5-4	TRBJ1-4	14	CASSLGQGMEKLFF
TRBV5-4	TRBJ2-5	15	CASSLRGDREETQYF
TRBV12-3/TRBV12-4	TRBJ1-1	13	CASSWTGNTEAFF
TRBV10-3	TRBJ2-7	14	CAISESQGADEQYF
TRBV6-5	TRBJ1-1	12	CASSSPGGEAFF
TRBV6-5	TRBJ2-5	16	CASSFGIDRTGETQYF
TRBV27	TRBJ2-7	14	CASSSSRGFYEQYF
TRBV10-3	TRBJ2-2	19	CAIASVTGRGRLGTGELFF
TRBV9	TRBJ1-5	15	CASSVGTGQNQPQHF
TRBV6-2/TRBV6-3	TRBJ2-7	17	CASSYAKGEPRLGEQYF
TRBV5-1	TRBJ1-4	15	CASRRDGTTNEKLFF
TRBV11-2	TRBJ2-5	11	CASLAQETQYF
TRBV9	TRBJ2-7	15	CATHGDRARPYEQYF
TRBV6-4	TRBJ2-3	15	CASSRRGADLDTQYF
TRBV5-4	TRBJ2-1	15	CAFRRGGSSYNEQFF
TRBV23-1	TRBJ1-3	14	CASSRGQWRDTIYF
TRBV6-5	TRBJ2-2	14	CASKAELSTGELFF
TRBV7-2	TRBJ2-1	16	CASSLVASGTYNEQFF
TRBV2	TRBJ2-3	15	CASSDPQGSTDTQYF
TRBV27	TRBJ1-1	13	CASGHRGNTEAFF
TRBV6-5	TRBJ1-1	13	CASSYQRGTEAFF
TRBV18	TRBJ2-3	17	CASSLQLAGVGTDTQYF
TRBV23-1	TRBJ1-3	18	CASRETGGSGDSGNTIYF
TRBV21-1	TRBJ2-7	19	CASSKGKNLWGDIPYEQYF
TRBV7-3	TRBJ1-2	14	CASSLNAGPYGYTF
TRBV9	TRBJ1-1	13	CASSGTSGLEAFF
TRBV6-5	TRBJ2-7	15	CASSYSTLQGFEQYF
TRBV7-2	TRBJ1-3	13	CATGQGTGNTIYF
TRBV5-6	TRBJ1-2	12	CASSTLQFGYTF
TRBV5-1	TRBJ1-2	15	CASSLEWDNLYGYTF
TRBV25-1	TRBJ2-6	18	CASSAGDRGVTGANVLTF
TRBV12-3/TRBV12-4	TRBJ1-5	13	CASRIRETEPQHF
TRBV5-1	TRBJ1-6	15	CASSTRGQGNSPLHF
TRBV21-1	TRBJ1-4	13	CASAGLKGEKLFF
TRBV10-3	TRBJ1-2	13	CATTGNSNYGYTF
TRBV6-5	TRBJ1-3	15	CASSSRDRGQDTIYF
TRBV7-9	TRBJ1-2	11	CASSYRGGYTF
TRBV6-5	TRBJ1-2	13	CASKMTGNYGYTF
TRBV18	TRBJ2-1	11	CASSPYDEQFF
TRBV19	TRBJ1-5	16	CASSIGGQLTYQPQHF
TRBV6-6	TRBJ2-7	16	CASSLFQGSAPYEQYF
TRBV19	TRBJ2-7	14	CASSSQGGAYEQYF
TRBV10-3	TRBJ2-2	15	CATGEVGRNTGELFF
TRBV5-1	TRBJ2-1	12	CASSPTGNEQFF
TRBV5-1	TRBJ2-7	13	CASSSGQGYEQYF
TRBV24-1	TRBJ1-2	15	CATSDSSGNYYGYTF
TRBV6-5	TRBJ2-2	16	CASSYVGGGDTGELFF
TRBV4-1	TRBJ1-1	15	CASSQGVARITEAFF
TRBV12-5	TRBJ2-7	13	CASGLPNYYEQYF
TRBV15	TRBJ2-3	15	CATSRVGGGMDTQYF
TRBV5-4	TRBJ1-2	14	CASSLVRGTAGYTF
TRBV6-5	TRBJ1-5	14	CASSTARNNQPQHF
TRBV27	TRBJ2-7	13	CASRTGSSYEQYF
TRBV29-1	TRBJ1-5	14	CSAPPGGRNQPQHF
TRBV19	TRBJ2-3	13	CASAGQSTDTQYF
TRBV11-2	TRBJ1-6	15	CASSSGRGGSSPLHF